The 12 T cell receptor beta chains listed next were all sequenced from one sample in a study of CD8+ T cells in alopecia areata. Once RNA had been extracted, it was reverse transcribed into cDNA to act as the sequencing template. TCRdb's copy holds only in-frame clones and misses some; the assay was immunoSEQ multiplex PCR. The sample includes 150,000 to 200,000 clones, around 55% seen only once; the top ten take around 5%. The specimen sequenced was CD4+ T cells sorted from blood. These receptor sequences come from a human donor in good health.

This clone has only a few counts. This chain joins TRBV7-9 and TRBJ2-1; TRBD2 is a possible D gene (6 bases). Germline-derived CDR1 and CDR2 are SEHNR and FQNEAQ (reference sequence). Trimming took 9 bases from V and 6 from J, leaving 9 bases between them. CDR3 length: 11 amino acids. The CDR3 is CASASANEQFF. CDR3 in DNA: TGTGCCAGTGCTAGCGCCAATGAGCAGTTCTTC. The whole variable domain, filled in from reference TRBV7-9 and TRBJ2-1, reads DTGVSQNPRHKITKRGQNVTFRCDPISEHNRLYWYRQTLGQGPEFLTYFQNEAQLEKSRLLSDRFSAERPKGSFSTLEIQRTEQGDSAMYLCASASANEQFFGPGTRLTVL.

The chain has TRBV25-1 and TRBJ2-1; maybe TRBD1 (6 bases). V lost 0 bases and J lost 11, with 14 bases in between. Germline V gene sequence: CDR1 MGHDK, CDR2 SYGVNS. The length of the CDR3 is 14 residues. DNA of the CDR3: TGTGCCAGCAGTGAATATCCCCACAGGGATCAGCAGTTCTTC. Amino acids: CASSEYPHRDQQFF.

J is TRBJ2-3 and V is TRBV7-9, with TRBD2 matching 8 bases. Germline CDR1 and CDR2: SEHNR and FQNEAQ (reference sequence). This CDR3 has 14 residues. V gave up 4 bases and J gave up 3 bases; unmatched junction bases: 3. For the CDR3, the DNA is TGTGCCAGCAGCTATAGCGGGAAGACAGATACGCAGTATTTT. It codes for CASSYSGKTDTQYF.

The rearrangement links TRBV6-5 to TRBJ1-1; D is ambiguous. There are 14 residues in the CDR3. Deletions cut 2 bases from V and 8 bases from J, with 15 bases between. Per germline, CDR1 MNHEY and CDR2 SVGAGI. CDR3 protein: CASSYGLVEQEAFF. Here the CDR3 DNA reads TGTGCCAGCAGTTACGGTTTGGTAGAGCAAGAAGCTTTCTTT.

The V call is TRBV6-5, the J call TRBJ1-3; D call uncertain. V shed 7 bases and J shed 0 bases, with 10 bases lying between them. CDR1 is MNHEY, CDR2 SVGAGI, per germline. This CDR3 contains 14 residues. CDR3 nucleotide sequence: TGTGCCAGCAAGGGATTGCACTCTGGAAACACCATATATTTT. Translation gives CASKGLHSGNTIYF.

This clone was counted a few times. The rearrangement uses TRBV2 and TRBJ1-5, with D unclear. Germline V gene sequence: CDR1 SNHLY, CDR2 FYNNEI. The CDR3 covers 12 residues. With 5 bases removed from V and 6 bases from J, the gap between germline ends came to 8 bases. The CDR3 DNA follows: TGTGCCAGCAGTCGGGCAGTTCAGCCCCAGCATTTT. It codes for CASSRAVQPQHF.

This clone was observed a handful of times. This chain links TRBV2 with TRBJ1-6, with D perhaps matching TRBD1 (5 bases). CDR1 SNHLY and CDR2 FYNNEI come from the germline V gene. This CDR3 is 15 amino acids long. V gave up 6 bases and J gave up 4 bases, with 13 bases separating them. DNA of the CDR3: TGTGCCAGCAGCAGGGAGGAGATGTATAATTCACCCCTCCACTTT. Residues: CASSREEMYNSPLHF.

As concerns this clone: Other nucleotide sequences from this sample produce the same CDR3. The V call is TRBV30, the J call TRBJ2-7, with D perhaps matching TRBD1 (6 bases). This CDR3 spans 13 amino acids. Germline V gives CDR1 GTSNPN, CDR2 SVGIG (reference sequence). Trimming took off 2 bases at V and 0 bases at J, with 8 bases between the two ends. The CDR3 sequence is CAWSRGSSYEQYF. The CDR3 DNA reads TGTGCCTGGAGTAGGGGGAGCTCCTACGAGCAGTACTTC. Filled out from reference TRBV30 and TRBJ2-7, the complete variable domain reads SQTIHQWPATLVQPVGSPLSLECTVEGTSNPNLYWYRQAAGRGLQLLFYSVGIGQISSEVPQNLSASRPQDRQFILSSKKLLLSDSGFYLCAWSRGSSYEQYFGPGTRLTVT.

The chain links TRBV7-9 to TRBJ2-1; D possibly corresponds to TRBD2 (5 bases). V lost 5 bases and J lost 13, with 18 bases in between. The germline V gene encodes CDR1 SEHNR and CDR2 FQNEAQ (reference sequence). CDR3 length: 13 amino acids. CDR3 loop: CASSPGLARSQFF. The CDR3 DNA reads as TGTGCCAGCAGCCCCGGGCTAGCTCGATCACAGTTCTTC.

In this sample, this clone turned up a few times. The rearrangement joins TRBV25-1 to TRBJ2-1; 9 bases align to TRBD1. Trimming removed 1 base from V and 4 bases from J; junction bases left unmatched: 5. The germline V gene has CDR1 MGHDK and CDR2 SYGVNS. There are 16 residues in the CDR3. As DNA, the CDR3 is TGTGCCAGCAGTGAATCAGGGGACAGGGCATACAATGAGCAGTTCTTC. This gives the protein CASSESGDRAYNEQFF.

This chain links TRBV5-1 with TRBJ2-2; D gene uncertain. This CDR3 has 13 residues. V lost 1 base to trimming and J lost 6 bases, with 7 bases between them. Germline V gene lookup returns CDR1 SGHRS and CDR2 YFSETQ. DNA for the CDR3: TGCGCCAGCAGCTTGAGCATCCCCGGGGAGCTGTTTTTT. The encoded protein is CASSLSIPGELFF.

This clone occurred a few times. V gene TRBV30 combines with J gene TRBJ1-2; D remains unclear. V lost 0 bases and J 0 bases, leaving 11 bases between the germline ends. The CDR3 length is 15 residues. Germline V gene data show CDR1 as GTSNPN and CDR2 as SVGIG (reference sequence). The CDR3 here is CAWSVLQRANYGYTF. CDR3 DNA: TGTGCCTGGAGTGTACTCCAGCGAGCTAACTATGGCTACACCTTC. Based on the CDR3 plus reference TRBV30 and TRBJ1-2, the full variable domain is SQTIHQWPATLVQPVGSPLSLECTVEGTSNPNLYWYRQAAGRGLQLLFYSVGIGQISSEVPQNLSASRPQDRQFILSSKKLLLSDSGFYLCAWSVLQRANYGYTFGSGTRLTVV.